This TCR beta chain originates from a study of blood T cell repertoires in COVID-19 (dated by TCRdb to about 2020). Notes on the research overall: Samples covering the acute and convalescent phases of COVID-19 were provided by collaborators in the United States, Italy and Spain. The prospective study material was composed of cDNA or gDNA derived from T cells, B-cell-depleted T cells, or PBMCs. Deeply sampled blood TCRbeta repertoires from subjects exposed to, actively infected with, or recovered from COVID-19 were included in the dataset. The repertoires were made available in a free public database intended to serve as a resource for research on the immune response to SARS-CoV-2. Samples came from the ongoing ImmuneRACE study (first 160 participants) plus 1,254 subjects from 6 global collaborators. A de-identified subject ID, COVID-19 status, age in years and sex were almost always included in the sample metadata. Where available, HLA class I and class II types were taken from metadata supplied by the sample provider and were not determined by assay-based typing. General findings and caveats noted by the study authors: Clinical and demographic metadata were provided uncurated, with the amount varying by source and participant.

A remark on this clone: What this receptor recognizes is not known. No per-base quality is available; no much larger clone lies one base away.

Enrolling through a virtual design, the prospective study's participants ranged in age from roughly 18 to 89 years and lived across more than 20 United States geographic areas. To assign participants to cohorts, the prospective study relied on clinical history that participants themselves reported in a screening survey and a study questionnaire. Recovered participants in ImmuneRACE Cohort 3 were defined as having two consecutive negative NP/OP PCR tests, clearance from a healthcare professional, or resolution of symptoms. In the prospective study, mobile phlebotomists collected whole blood, serum and a nasopharyngeal or oropharyngeal swab from each participant. Over a roughly 2-month period, participants in the prospective study had the option of providing additional blood draws and questionnaires. Blood samples from the prospective study were shipped frozen or at room temperature prior to DNA extraction.

The immunoSEQ Assay, a bias-controlled multiplex PCR, was used to amplify TCRbeta CDR3 regions from genomic DNA. Regarding the original processing steps: The number of nucleated cells in each sample was estimated from the amplification of reference gene primers within the assay. To quantify the absolute abundance of each unique TCRbeta CDR3 rearrangement, sequence reads were collapsed and filtered. For each sample, productive Simpson clonality was calculated as the square root of Simpson's diversity index across productive rearrangements. The clones in this table, taken by TCRdb from immuneACCESS, are in-frame only. Not every clone is retained; where verified, under half of the shortfall comes from an unresolved V gene, and the cause of the rest is unknown. Clone size and V and J calls were adopted from that table, with D and trimming inferred from the DNA. Here the sample has 180,000 or so clones; 80% to 90% occur a single time. The ten largest clones capture around 15% of the sample.

The origin of this receptor is a man over 45 who had recovered from COVID-19. The sequencing sample was made of PBMCs or T cells enriched from blood (not recorded which).

The DNA is TGCGCCAGCGCTTCGGACAGGGGTGTTGAAAAACTGTTTTTT. The encoded protein is CASASDRGVEKLFF. The chain joins TRBV5-1 to TRBJ1-4; the central 9 bases match TRBD1. The CDR3 starts with the cysteine, ends with the phenylalanine, and has 14 residues. Here the CDR3 DNA is all that survives: 42 bases in frame from base 1. CDR1 and CDR2, per the germline V gene, are SGHRS and YFSETQ. V has 7 bases trimmed and J has 7 bases trimmed; junction bases matching no gene number 8. Outside the CDR3, residues come from the reference TRBV5-1 and TRBJ1-4 proteins, so the full variable domain is: KAGVTQTPRYLIKTRGQQVTLSCSPISGHRSVSWYQQTPGQGLQFLFEYFSETQRNKGNFPGRFSGRQFSNSRSEMNVSTLELGDSALYLCASASDRGVEKLFFGSGTQLSVL.